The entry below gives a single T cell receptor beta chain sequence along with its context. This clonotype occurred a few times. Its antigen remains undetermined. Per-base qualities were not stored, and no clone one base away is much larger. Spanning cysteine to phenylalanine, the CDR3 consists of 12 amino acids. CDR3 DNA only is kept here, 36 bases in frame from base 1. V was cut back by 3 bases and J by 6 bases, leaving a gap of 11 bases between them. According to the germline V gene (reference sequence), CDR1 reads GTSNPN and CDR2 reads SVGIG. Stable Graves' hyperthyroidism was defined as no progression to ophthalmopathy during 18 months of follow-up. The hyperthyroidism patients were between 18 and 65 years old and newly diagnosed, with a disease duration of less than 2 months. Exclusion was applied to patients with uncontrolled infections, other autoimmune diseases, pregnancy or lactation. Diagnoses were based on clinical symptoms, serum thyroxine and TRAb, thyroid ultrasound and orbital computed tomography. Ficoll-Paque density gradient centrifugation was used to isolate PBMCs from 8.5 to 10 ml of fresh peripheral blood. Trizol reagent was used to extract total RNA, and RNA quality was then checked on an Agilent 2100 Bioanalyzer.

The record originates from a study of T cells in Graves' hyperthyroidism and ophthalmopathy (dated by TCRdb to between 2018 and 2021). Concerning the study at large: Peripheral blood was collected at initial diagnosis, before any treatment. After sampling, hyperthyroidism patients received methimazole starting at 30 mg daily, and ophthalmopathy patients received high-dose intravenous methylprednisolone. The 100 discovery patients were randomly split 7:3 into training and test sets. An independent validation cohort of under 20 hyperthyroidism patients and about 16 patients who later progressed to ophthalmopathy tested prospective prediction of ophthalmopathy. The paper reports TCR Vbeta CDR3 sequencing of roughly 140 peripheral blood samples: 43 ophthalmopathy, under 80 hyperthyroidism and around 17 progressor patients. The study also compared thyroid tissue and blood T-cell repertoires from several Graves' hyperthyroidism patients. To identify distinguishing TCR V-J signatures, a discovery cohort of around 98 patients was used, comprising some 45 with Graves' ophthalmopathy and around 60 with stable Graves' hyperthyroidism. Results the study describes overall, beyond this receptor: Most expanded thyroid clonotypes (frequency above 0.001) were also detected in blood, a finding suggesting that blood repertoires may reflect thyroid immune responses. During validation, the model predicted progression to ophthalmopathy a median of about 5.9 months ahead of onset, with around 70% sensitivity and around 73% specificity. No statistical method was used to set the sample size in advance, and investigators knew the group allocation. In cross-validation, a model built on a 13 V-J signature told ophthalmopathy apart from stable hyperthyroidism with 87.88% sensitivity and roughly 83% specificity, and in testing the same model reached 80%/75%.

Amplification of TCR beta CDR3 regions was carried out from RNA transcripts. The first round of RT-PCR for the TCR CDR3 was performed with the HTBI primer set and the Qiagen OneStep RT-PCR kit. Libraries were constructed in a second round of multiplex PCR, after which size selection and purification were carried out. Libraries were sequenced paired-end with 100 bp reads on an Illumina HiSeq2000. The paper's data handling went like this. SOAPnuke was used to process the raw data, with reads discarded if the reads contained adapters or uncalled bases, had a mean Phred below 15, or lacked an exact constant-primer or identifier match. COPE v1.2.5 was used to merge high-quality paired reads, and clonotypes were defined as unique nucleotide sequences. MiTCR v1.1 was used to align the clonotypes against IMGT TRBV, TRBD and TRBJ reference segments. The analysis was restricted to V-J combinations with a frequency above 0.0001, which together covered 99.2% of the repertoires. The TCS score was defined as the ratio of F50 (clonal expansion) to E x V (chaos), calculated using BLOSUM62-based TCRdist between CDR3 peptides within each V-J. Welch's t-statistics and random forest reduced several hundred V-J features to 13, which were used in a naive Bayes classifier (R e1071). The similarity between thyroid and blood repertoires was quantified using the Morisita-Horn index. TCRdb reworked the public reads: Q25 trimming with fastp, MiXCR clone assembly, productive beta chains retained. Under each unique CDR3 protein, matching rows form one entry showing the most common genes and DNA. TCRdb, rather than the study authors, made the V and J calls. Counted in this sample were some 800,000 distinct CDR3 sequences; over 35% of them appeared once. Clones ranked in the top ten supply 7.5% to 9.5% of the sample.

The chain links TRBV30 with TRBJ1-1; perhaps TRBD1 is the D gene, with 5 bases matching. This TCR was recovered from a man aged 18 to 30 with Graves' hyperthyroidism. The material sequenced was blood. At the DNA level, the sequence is TGTGCCTGGAGCCCGACAGAAGCTGAAGCTTTCTTT. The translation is CAWSPTEAEAFF.